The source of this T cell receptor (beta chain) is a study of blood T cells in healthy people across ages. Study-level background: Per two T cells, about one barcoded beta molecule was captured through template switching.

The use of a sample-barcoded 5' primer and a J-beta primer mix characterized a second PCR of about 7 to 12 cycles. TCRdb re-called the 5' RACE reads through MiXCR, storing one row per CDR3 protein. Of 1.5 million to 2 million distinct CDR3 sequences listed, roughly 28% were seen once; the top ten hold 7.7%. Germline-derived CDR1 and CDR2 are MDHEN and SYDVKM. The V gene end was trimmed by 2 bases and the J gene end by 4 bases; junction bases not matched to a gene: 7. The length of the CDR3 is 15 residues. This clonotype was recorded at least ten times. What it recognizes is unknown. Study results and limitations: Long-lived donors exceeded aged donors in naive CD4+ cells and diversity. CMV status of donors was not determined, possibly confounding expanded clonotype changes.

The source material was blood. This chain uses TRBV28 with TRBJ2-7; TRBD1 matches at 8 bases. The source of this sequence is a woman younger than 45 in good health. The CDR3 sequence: CASSLLTGGRYEQYF. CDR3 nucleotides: TGTGCCAGCAGTTTACTCACAGGGGGAAGGTACGAGCAGTACTTC.